The 14 T cell receptor beta chains below were found in one sample sequenced in a study of CD8 T cell repertoires and HIV-1 epitope variants (dated by TCRdb to 2018 to 2020). Library prep was done by the immunoSEQ multiplex PCR assay. This is the immuneACCESS table as TCRdb keeps it, with only in-frame sequences that have V and J called. A part of the clones is gone; compared with another copy, unresolved V genes explain less than half, and the rest is unexplained. In this sample the table shows 4,000 to 5,500 clones, 66% of which occur a single time. Together, the top ten hold around 46% of the sample. Antigens of these TCRs are unknown. Material for sequencing was cultured CD8+ T cells derived from PBMCs. The receptor source for this set is a male donor with HIV.

V and J are TRBV29-1 and TRBJ2-4, with TRBD1 matching over 8 bases. V shed 3 bases and J 5 bases; nucleotides not matched to a gene: 6. Per the germline V gene, CDR1 is SQVTM and CDR2 is ANQGSEA. The CDR3 is 14 amino acids. CDR3: CSVDPTGGENIQYF. The CDR3 region has the DNA TGCAGCGTTGACCCTACAGGGGGTGAAAACATTCAGTACTTC. The full variable domain, in which reference TRBV29-1 and TRBJ2-4 provide the parts outside the CDR3, is SAVISQKPSRDICQRGTSLTIQCQVDSQVTMMFWYRQQPGQSLTLIATANQGSEATYESGFVIDKFPISRPNLTFSTLTVSNMSPEDSSIYLCSVDPTGGENIQYFGAGTRLSVL.

The chain combines TRBV7-6 with TRBJ1-5, with D uncertain. Germline CDR1 is SGHVS and CDR2 is FNYEAQ. The V and J ends lost 1 base and 1 base respectively, with 8 bases between them. The CDR3 consists of 15 residues. CDR3 residues: CASSLGGGSNQPQHF. The CDR3 bases are TGTGCCAGCAGCTTAGGGGGTGGGAGCAATCAGCCCCAGCATTTT.

This sequence joins TRBV27 and TRBJ2-1; D not certain. CDR3 size: 13 residues. Trimming removed 3 bases from V and 13 bases from J, with 16 bases in between. The germline V gene has CDR1 MNHEY and CDR2 SMNVEV (reference sequence). The CDR3 region is CASSFSIKGTQFF. CDR3 bases: TGTGCCAGCAGTTTTTCCATTAAGGGTACTCAGTTCTTC.

A few counts support this clone. V and J are TRBV28 and TRBJ1-3; D not certain. Germline CDR1 reads MDHEN; CDR2 reads SYDVKM. The V and J ends lost 4 bases and 0 bases respectively, with 7 bases between them. This CDR3 comprises 14 residues. CDR3 DNA: TGTGCCAGCAGTTCGGCTGACTCTGGAAACACCATATATTTT. Protein sequence: CASSSADSGNTIYF.

The chain recombines TRBV4-1 with TRBJ2-3; 9 nucleotides match TRBD2. V lost 0 bases and J lost 0; bases outside the gene matches: 7. Germline CDR1 reads MGHRA; CDR2 reads YSYEKL. There are 18 residues in the CDR3. This chain's CDR3 is CASSQDPPSGTSTDTQYF. In DNA form, the CDR3 reads TGCGCCAGCAGCCAAGACCCCCCTAGCGGGACTAGCACAGATACGCAGTATTTT.

The V call is TRBV4-1, the J call TRBJ2-2, with D perhaps matching TRBD1 or TRBD2 (6 bases each). Trimming stripped 0 bases from V and 6 bases from J, with 11 bases between. This CDR3 region has 15 residues. CDR1 is MGHRA, CDR2 YSYEKL, per germline. The CDR3 region has the DNA TGCGCCAGCAGCCAAGATCAGAGGGGGGCCGGGGAGCTGTTTTTT. This translates into CASSQDQRGAGELFF.

This clone was recorded a few times. The chain is built from TRBV6-5 and TRBJ2-2; TRBD1 matches at 8 bases. Germline CDR1 and CDR2: MNHEY and SVGAGI. The CDR3 consists of 15 residues. The V segment lost 6 bases and the J segment 0 bases; nucleotides outside the gene matches: 3. This chain's CDR3 is CASSQTGANTGELFF. The CDR3 region has the DNA TGTGCCAGCAGCCAGACAGGGGCGAACACCGGGGAGCTGTTTTTT.

The gene calls are TRBV4-3 and TRBJ2-7; TRBD2 might be the D (5 bases). V lost 0 bases and J lost 3, with 9 bases in between. The CDR3 runs to 14 residues. Germline CDR1 LGHNA, CDR2 YSLEER. CDR3 sequence (DNA): TGCGCCAGCAGCCAAGATGATCGGGACTACGAGCAGTACTTC. Translation gives CASSQDDRDYEQYF.

The rearrangement links TRBV6-6 to TRBJ1-1; no firm D call. The V gene's germline CDR1 is MNHNY and CDR2 SVGAGI (reference sequence). Between the trimmed V and J ends, which lost 6 bases and 5 bases, there was a span of 16 bases. The CDR3 runs 14 residues. CDR3: CASSPAGIGTEAFF. In DNA, the CDR3 is TGTGCCAGCAGCCCCGCGGGGATTGGGACTGAAGCTTTCTTT.

CDR3 nucleotide sequence: TGTGCCAGTAGTCCTCCTAGCGGGGGCCATCTCTTTAATTCCTACGAGCAGTACTTC. The encoded protein is CASSPPSGGHLFNSYEQYF. The rearrangement joins TRBV19 to TRBJ2-7; 10 bases match TRBD2. CDR1 LNHDA and CDR2 SQIVND come from the germline V gene (reference sequence). Trimming cost V 5 bases and J 1 base; bases outside gene matches: 17. The CDR3 has 19 residues.

The CDR3 coding sequence is TGTGCCAGCACCCCCTTGAGGGTGAACACTGAAGCTTTCTTT. This codes for CASTPLRVNTEAFF. This chain uses TRBV28 with TRBJ1-1; D gene unclear. This CDR3 region has 14 residues. The V and J ends lost 7 bases and 0 bases respectively, with 12 bases between them. Germline V lookup: CDR1 MDHEN, CDR2 SYDVKM. The variable domain in full, with the rest retrieved from reference TRBV28 and TRBJ1-1, is DVKVTQSSRYLVKRTGEKVFLECVQDMDHENMFWYRQDPGLGLRLIYFSYDVKMKEKGDIPEGYSVSREKKERFSLILESASTNQTSMYLCASTPLRVNTEAFFGQGTRLTVV.

In its sample, this clone is medium-sized. This chain links TRBV7-2 with TRBJ2-3; no reliable D call. The germline gives CDR1 SGHTA, CDR2 FQGNSA. The CDR3 extends over 14 amino acids. Trimming stripped 4 bases from V and 3 bases from J, with 11 bases between. The CDR3 coding sequence is TGTGCCAGCAGCTCCGTACTGGCGACAGATACGCAGTATTTT. Residues: CASSSVLATDTQYF.

This rearrangement joins TRBV9 to TRBJ2-2; 9 nucleotides align to TRBD2. The V segment lost 5 bases and the J segment 5 bases; nucleotides outside the gene matches: 7. The CDR3 has 15 amino acids. The V gene's germline CDR1 is SGDLS and CDR2 YYNGEE. The DNA for the CDR3 is TGTGCCAGCAGTCTGTCTAGCGGGGTTACCGGGGAGCTGTTTTTT. It yields the protein CASSLSSGVTGELFF.

The rearrangement links TRBV9 to TRBJ2-7; D perhaps matches TRBD2 (5 bases). V dropped 0 bases and J dropped 1 base, with 11 bases sitting between them. Germline values: CDR1 SGDLS, CDR2 YYNGEE. CDR3 length: 15 residues. DNA for the CDR3: TGTGCCAGCAGCGTAGGGCTAGCTGGATCCTACGAGCAGTACTTC. This translates into CASSVGLAGSYEQYF. Using reference TRBV9 and TRBJ2-7 for the parts outside the CDR3, the full variable domain is DSGVTQTPKHLITATGQRVTLRCSPRSGDLSVYWYQQSLDQGLQFLIQYYNGEERAKGNILERFSAQQFPDLHSELNLSSLELGDSALYFCASSVGLAGSYEQYFGPGTRLTVT.